This entry concerns a single T cell receptor beta chain. This sample stems from a study of OX40 agonist ivuxolimab in advanced cancers. The CDR3 totals 15 residues. CDR1 and CDR2 from the germline V gene are SGDLS and YYNGEE. V was clipped by 4 bases and J by 4 bases, with 17 bases between them. The assay was immunoSEQ multiplex PCR, and TCRdb's table has in-frame clones only and misses some. Of tens of thousands of clones listed, about 91% are singletons. The sequencing used CD4+ or CD8+ T cells sorted from blood, collected in a trial of the OX40 agonist ivuxolimab. The chain links TRBV9 to TRBJ1-2, with D maybe TRBD1 (5 bases). This sequence originates from an adult with an advanced solid tumor such as melanoma, head and neck, liver or kidney cancer. The CDR3 spells CASSPGTFILYGYTF. CDR3 coding DNA: TGTGCCAGCAGCCCCGGGACTTTTATACTCTATGGCTACACCTTC.